Below, one T cell receptor (beta chain) is given with its context. Its specificity is unknown. The data were taken from a study of CD8 T cells in ankylosing spondylitis. Study findings and constraints: Matched synovial fluid from ankylosing spondylitis patients was reported to be enriched for disease-linked clones. A TCR beta motif of roughly 8 highly homologous variants appeared characteristic of ankylosing spondylitis blood. Clones that were linked to disease were CD8+ and were relatively rare in peripheral blood. There were earlier reports of some motif variants in reactive arthritis synovial fluid and blood.

With molecular barcodes, quantitative 5'-RACE was used to make the TCR beta libraries. TCRdb fed the 5' RACE reads into MiXCR, producing one record per CDR3 protein. The table has 700,000 to 850,000 distinct CDR3 sequences, 12% seen once; the top ten hold roughly 0.51%. There are 13 residues in the CDR3. From germline, CDR1 is DFQATT and CDR2 SNEGSKA (reference sequence). V lost 8 bases, J lost 8 bases, and 16 bases lay in between. The receptor comes from a male donor with ankylosing spondylitis. Sequenced: blood, either unsorted or a sorted T cell fraction (not recorded which). The rearrangement joins TRBV20-1 to TRBJ1-6; TRBD1 is a possible D gene (6 bases). In DNA, the CDR3 is TGCAGTACCCTCGGGGGCGTTTATTCACCCCTCCACTTT. It codes for CSTLGGVYSPLHF.